This T cell receptor beta chain was captured in a study of blood T cell repertoires in COVID-19. Here immunoSEQ multiplex PCR was the method, and the copy in TCRdb shows in-frame clones only, minus some. The data show fewer than 250,000 clones, about 91% seen once. In germline, CDR1 is SGDLS, CDR2 YYNGEE. CDR3 size: 15 residues. The V end lost 0 bases, the J end lost 0 bases, and 8 bases lay between the germline ends. This clonotype originated in a man aged 25 to 40 with acute or convalescent COVID-19. Sequencing was done on a sample of peripheral blood. The rearrangement joins TRBV9 to TRBJ2-3; D call uncertain. This chain's CDR3 is CASSVGGPSTDTQYF. In nucleotides, the CDR3 is TGTGCCAGCAGCGTAGGAGGCCCCAGCACAGATACGCAGTATTTT.